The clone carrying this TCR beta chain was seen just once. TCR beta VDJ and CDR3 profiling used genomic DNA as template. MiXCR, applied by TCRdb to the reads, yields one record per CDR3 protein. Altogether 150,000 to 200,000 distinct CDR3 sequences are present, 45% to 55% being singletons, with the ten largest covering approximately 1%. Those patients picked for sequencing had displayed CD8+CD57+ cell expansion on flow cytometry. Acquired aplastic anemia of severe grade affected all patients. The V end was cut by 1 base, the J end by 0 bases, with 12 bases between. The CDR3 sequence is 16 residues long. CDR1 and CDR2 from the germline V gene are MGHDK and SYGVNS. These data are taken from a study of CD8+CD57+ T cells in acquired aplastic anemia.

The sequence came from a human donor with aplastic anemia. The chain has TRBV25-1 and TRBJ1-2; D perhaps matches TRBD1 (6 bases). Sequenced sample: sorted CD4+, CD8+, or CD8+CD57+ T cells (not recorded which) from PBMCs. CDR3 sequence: CASSESWTVANYGYTF. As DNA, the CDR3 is TGTGCCAGCAGTGAATCCTGGACAGTGGCTAACTATGGCTACACCTTC.